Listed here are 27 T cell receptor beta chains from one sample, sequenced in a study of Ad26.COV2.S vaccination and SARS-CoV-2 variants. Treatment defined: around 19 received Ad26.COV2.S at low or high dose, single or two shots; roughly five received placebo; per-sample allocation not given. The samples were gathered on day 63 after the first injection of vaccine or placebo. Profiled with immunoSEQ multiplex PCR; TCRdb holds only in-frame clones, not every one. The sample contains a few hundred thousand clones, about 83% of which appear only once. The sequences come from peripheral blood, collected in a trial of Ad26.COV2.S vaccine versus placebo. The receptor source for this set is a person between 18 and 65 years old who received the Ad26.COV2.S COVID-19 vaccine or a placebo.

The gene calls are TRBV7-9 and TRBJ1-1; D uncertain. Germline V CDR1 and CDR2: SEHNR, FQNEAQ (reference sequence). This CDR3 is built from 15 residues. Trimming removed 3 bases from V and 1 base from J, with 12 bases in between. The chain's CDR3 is CASSFQAGRNTEAFF. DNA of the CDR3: TGTGCCAGCAGCTTCCAGGCCGGAAGGAACACTGAAGCTTTCTTT.

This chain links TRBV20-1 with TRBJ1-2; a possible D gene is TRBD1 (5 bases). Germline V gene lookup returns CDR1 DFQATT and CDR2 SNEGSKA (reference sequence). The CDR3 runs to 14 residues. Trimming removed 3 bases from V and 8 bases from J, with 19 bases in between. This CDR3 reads CSASTGTGAKGYTF. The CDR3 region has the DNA TGCAGTGCTAGTACGGGGACCGGTGCTAAGGGCTACACCTTC.

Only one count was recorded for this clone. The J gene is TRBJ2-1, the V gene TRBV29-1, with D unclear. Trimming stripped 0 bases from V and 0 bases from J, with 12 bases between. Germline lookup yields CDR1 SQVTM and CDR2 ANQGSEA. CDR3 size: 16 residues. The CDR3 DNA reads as TGCAGCGTTGAAGACACCGAAAAGGGCTCCTACAATGAGCAGTTCTTC. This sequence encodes CSVEDTEKGSYNEQFF.

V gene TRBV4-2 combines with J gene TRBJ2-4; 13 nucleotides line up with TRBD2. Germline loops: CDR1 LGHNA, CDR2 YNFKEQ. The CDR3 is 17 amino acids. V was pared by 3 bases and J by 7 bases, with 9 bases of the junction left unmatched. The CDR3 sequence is CASSHLGLAGMENIQYF. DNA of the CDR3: TGTGCCAGCAGCCACTTGGGACTAGCGGGAATGGAGAACATTCAGTACTTC.

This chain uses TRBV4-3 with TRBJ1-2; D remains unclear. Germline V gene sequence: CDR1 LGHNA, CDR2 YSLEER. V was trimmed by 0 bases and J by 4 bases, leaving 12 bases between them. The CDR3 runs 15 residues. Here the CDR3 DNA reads TGCGCCAGCAGCCAAGATCTCTTAGGGCCCTATGGCTACACCTTC. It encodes CASSQDLLGPYGYTF.

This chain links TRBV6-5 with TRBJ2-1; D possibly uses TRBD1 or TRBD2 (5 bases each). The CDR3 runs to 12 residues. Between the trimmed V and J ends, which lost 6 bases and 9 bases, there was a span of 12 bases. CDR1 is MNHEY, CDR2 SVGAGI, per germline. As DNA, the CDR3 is TGTGCCAGCAGAGTCCAGAGGGGTGAGCAGTTCTTC. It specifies CASRVQRGEQFF.

CDR3 region: CASALAATGELFF. CDR3 bases: TGTGCCAGCGCTCTAGCAGCCACCGGGGAGCTGTTTTTT. V usage is TRBV6-6 and J usage is TRBJ2-2; tentative D call: TRBD2 (5 bases). The V gene lost 8 bases and the J gene lost 4 bases, with 11 bases spanning the gap. The CDR3 runs to 13 residues. Germline assignment: CDR1 MNHNY and CDR2 SVGAGI (reference sequence).

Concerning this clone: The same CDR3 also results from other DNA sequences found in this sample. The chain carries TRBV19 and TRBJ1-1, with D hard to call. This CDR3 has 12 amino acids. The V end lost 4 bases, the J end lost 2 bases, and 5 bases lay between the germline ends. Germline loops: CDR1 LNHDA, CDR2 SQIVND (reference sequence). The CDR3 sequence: CASSSGNTEAFF. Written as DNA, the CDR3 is TGTGCCAGTAGTAGCGGAAACACTGAAGCTTTCTTT.

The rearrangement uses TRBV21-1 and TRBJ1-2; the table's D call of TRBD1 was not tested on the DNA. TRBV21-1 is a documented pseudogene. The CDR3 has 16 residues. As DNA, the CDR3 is TGTGCCAGCAGCAAGTTGGACAGGGCAAGACTCTATGGCTACACCTTC. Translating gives CASSKLDRARLYGYTF.

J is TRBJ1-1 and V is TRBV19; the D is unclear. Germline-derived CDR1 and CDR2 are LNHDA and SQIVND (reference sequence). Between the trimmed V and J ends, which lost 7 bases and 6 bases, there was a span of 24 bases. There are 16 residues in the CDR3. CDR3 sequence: CASTPSDALEYSEAFF. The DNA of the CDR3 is TGTGCCAGTACTCCCTCGGACGCGTTAGAATATTCTGAAGCTTTCTTT.

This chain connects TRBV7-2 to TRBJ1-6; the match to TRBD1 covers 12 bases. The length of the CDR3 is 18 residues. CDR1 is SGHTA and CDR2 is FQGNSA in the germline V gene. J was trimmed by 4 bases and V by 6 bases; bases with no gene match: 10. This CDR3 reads CASSRDRGRNLYNSPLHF. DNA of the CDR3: TGTGCCAGCAGTCGGGACAGGGGGCGCAACCTTTATAATTCACCCCTCCACTTT.

The CDR3 loop is CSADPGNGRLFF. The CDR3 DNA is TGCAGCGCCGATCCAGGGAATGGTCGCCTGTTTTTT. V is TRBV29-1 and J is TRBJ1-4, with TRBD1 as a possible D gene (5 bases). The V end lost 7 bases, the J end lost 14 bases, and 20 bases lay between the germline ends. CDR3 length: 12 residues. Looked up from germline, CDR1 is SQVTM and CDR2 is ANQGSEA.

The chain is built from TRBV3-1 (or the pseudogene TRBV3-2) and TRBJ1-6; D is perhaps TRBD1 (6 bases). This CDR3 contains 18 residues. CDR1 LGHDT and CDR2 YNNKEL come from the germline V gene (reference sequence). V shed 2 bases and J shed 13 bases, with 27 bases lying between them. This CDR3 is CASSQPYLTGGPGRPLHF. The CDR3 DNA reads TGTGCCAGCAGCCAACCCTACCTGACAGGAGGCCCTGGTAGGCCCCTCCACTTT.

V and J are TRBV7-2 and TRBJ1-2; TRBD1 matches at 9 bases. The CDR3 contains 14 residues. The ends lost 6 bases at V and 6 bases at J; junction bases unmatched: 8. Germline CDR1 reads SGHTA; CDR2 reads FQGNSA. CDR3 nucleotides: TGTGCCAGCAGACCGGGAGGGACAGGGCATGGCTACACCTTC. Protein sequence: CASRPGGTGHGYTF.

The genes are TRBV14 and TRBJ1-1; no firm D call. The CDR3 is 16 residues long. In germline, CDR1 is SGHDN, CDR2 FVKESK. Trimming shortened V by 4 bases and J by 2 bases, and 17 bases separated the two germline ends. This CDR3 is CASSLRTSAGNTEAFF. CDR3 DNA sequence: TGTGCCAGCAGCCTCCGGACCTCGGCAGGAAACACTGAAGCTTTCTTT.

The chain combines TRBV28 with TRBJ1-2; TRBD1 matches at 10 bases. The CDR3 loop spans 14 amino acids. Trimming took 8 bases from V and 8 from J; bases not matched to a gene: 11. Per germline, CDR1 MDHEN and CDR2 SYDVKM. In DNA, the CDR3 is TGTGCCAGCGCTGACCCCGGGACAGGGGAAGGCTACACCTTC. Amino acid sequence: CASADPGTGEGYTF.

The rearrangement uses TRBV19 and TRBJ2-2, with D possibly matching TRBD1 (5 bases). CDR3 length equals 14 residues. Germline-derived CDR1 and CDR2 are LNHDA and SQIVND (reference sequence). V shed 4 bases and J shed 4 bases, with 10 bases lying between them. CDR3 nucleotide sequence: TGTGCCAGTAGTACCCATAGGGGCACCGGGGAGCTGTTTTTT. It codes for CASSTHRGTGELFF.

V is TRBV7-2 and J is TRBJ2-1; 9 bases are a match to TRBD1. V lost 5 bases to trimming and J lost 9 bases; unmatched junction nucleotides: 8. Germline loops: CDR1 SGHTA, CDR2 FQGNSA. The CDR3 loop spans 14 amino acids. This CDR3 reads CASSIGTGWVEQFF. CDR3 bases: TGTGCCAGCAGCATCGGGACAGGGTGGGTTGAGCAGTTCTTC.

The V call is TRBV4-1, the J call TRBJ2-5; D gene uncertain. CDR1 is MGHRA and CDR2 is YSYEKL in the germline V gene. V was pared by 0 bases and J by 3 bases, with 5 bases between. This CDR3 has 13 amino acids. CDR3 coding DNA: TGCGCCAGCAGCCAAGATGCAGAAGAGACCCAGTACTTC. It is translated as CASSQDAEETQYF.

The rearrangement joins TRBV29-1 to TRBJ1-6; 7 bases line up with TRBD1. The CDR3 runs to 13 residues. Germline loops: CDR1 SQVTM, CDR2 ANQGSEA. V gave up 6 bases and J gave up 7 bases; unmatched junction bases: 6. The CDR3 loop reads CSVRDSLNSPLHF. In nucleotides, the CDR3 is TGCAGCGTAAGGGACAGCTTAAATTCACCCCTCCACTTT.

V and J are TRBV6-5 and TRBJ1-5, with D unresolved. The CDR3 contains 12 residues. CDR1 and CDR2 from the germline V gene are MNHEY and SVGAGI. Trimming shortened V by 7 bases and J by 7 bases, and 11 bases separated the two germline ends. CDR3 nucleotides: TGTGCCAGCAACCAACGAGGACAGCCCCAGCATTTT. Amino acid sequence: CASNQRGQPQHF.

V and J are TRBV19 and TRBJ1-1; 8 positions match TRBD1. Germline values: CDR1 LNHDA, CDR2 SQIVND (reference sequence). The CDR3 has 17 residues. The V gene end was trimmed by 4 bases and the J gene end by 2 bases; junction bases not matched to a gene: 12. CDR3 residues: CASSNLGRGPSNTEAFF. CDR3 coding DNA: TGTGCCAGTAGTAATTTGGGCAGGGGGCCCTCTAACACTGAAGCTTTCTTT.

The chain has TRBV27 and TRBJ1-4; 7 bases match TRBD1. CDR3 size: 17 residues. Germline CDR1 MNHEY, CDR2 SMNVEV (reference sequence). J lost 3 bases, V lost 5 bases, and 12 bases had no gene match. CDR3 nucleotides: TGTGCCAGCAGTCCCCGACAGGGAATAAGGTCTAATGAAAAACTGTTTTTT. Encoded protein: CASSPRQGIRSNEKLFF.

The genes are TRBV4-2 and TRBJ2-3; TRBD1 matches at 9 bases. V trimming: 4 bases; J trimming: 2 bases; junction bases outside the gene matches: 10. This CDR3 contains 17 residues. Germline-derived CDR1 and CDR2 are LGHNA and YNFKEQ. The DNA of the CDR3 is TGTGCCAGCAGCCTCAGATATACAGGGGGCTCCACAGATACGCAGTATTTT. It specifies CASSLRYTGGSTDTQYF.

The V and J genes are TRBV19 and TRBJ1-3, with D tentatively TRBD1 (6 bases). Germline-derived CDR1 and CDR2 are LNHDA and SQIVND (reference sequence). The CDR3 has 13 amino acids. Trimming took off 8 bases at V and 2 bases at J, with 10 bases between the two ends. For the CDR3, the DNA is TGTGCCAGTTCCAGGACAGCTGGAAACACCATATATTTT. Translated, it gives CASSRTAGNTIYF.

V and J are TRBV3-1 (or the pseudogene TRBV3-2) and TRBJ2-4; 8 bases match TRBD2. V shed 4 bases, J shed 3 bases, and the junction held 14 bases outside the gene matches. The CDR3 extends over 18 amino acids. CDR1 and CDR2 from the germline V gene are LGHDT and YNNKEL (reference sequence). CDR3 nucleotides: TGTGCCAGCAGCCGGGAGACGACTAGCGCTAGGGGCAAAAACATTCAGTACTTC. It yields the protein CASSRETTSARGKNIQYF.

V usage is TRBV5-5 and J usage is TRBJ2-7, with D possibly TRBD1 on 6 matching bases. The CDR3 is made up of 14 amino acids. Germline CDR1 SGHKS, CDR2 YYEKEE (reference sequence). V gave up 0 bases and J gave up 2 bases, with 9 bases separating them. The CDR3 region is CASSLEGHTYEQYF. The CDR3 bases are TGTGCCAGCAGCTTGGAGGGACATACCTACGAGCAGTACTTC.